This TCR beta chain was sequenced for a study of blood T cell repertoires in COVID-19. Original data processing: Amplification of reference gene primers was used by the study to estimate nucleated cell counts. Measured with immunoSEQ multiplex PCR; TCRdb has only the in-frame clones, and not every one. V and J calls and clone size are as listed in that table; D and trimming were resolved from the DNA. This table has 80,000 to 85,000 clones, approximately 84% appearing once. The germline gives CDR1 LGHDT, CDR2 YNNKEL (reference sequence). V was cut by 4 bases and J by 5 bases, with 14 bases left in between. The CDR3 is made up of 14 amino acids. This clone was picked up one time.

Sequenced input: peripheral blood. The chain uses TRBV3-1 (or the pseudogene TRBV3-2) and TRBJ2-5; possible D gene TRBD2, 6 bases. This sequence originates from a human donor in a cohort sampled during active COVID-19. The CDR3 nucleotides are TGTGCCAGCAGCCCCTCGGAGGGGTGGGAGACCCAGTACTTC. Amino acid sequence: CASSPSEGWETQYF.